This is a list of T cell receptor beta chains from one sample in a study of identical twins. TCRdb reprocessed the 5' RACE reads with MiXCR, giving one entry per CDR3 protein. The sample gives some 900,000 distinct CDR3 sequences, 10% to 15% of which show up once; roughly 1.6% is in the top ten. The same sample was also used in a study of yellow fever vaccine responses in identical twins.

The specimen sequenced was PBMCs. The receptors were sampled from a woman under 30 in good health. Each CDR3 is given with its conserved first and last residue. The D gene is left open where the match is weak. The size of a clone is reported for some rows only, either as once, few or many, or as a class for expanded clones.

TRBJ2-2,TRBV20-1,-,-,TGCAGTGCAGGGGGACTAAACACCGGGGAGCTGTTTTTT,CSAGGLNTGELFF
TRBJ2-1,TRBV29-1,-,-,TGCAGCGGGGGAGGCCTCCCCCGTGAAAGGTCCTACAATGAGCAGTTCTTC,CSGGGLPRERSYNEQFF
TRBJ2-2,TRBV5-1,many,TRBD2,TGTGCCAGCAGTTTGAGCGGGGATACCGGGGAGCTGTTTTTT,CASSLSGDTGELFF
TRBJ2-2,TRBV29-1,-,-,TGCAGCGTAGCCCACACCGGGGAGCTGTTTTTT,CSVAHTGELFF
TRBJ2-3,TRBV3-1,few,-,TGTGCCAGCAGCCCTTTGAGGGGGGGCACAGATACGCAGTATTTT,CASSPLRGGTDTQYF
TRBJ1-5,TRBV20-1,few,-,TGCAGTGCTACCCTCGGGGACCTCGGGTATCAGCCCCAGCATTTT,CSATLGDLGYQPQHF
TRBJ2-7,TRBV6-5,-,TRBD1,TGTGCCAGCAGTTACGGTTATCGACAGGGGGCGTACGAGCAGTACTTC,CASSYGYRQGAYEQYF
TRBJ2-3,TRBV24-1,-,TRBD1,TGTGCCACCAGTGCGGGACAGTTAATCACAGATACGCAGTATTTT,CATSAGQLITDTQYF
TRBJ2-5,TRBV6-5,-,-,TGTGCCAGCAGTTACTCATTAAGTATGGTGGGGGAAGAGACCCAGTACTTC,CASSYSLSMVGEETQYF
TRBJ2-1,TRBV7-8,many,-,TGTGCCAGCAGCTTGCTAGGTCGCTACAATGAGCAGTTCTTC,CASSLLGRYNEQFF
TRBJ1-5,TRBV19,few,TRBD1,TGTGCCAGTCACGCCGGACAGGGTAGGAATCAGCCCCAGCATTTT,CASHAGQGRNQPQHF
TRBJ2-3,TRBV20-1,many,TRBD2,TGCAGTGCCCCTTTGACTAGCGGCAGCACAGATACGCAGTATTTT,CSAPLTSGSTDTQYF
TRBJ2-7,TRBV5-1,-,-,TGCGCCAGCAGCTTGGGGGCGGGACAGCCTACTTACGAGCAGTACTTC,CASSLGAGQPTYEQYF
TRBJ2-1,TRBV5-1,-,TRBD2,TGCGCCAGCAGCCCTAAAGGACTAGCGGGGGACGAGCAGTTCTTC,CASSPKGLAGDEQFF
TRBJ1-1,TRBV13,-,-,TGTGCCAGCAGCTCCCCCTCCCCAGCCACTGAAGCTTTCTTT,CASSSPSPATEAFF
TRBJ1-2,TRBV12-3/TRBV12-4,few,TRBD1,TGTGCCAGCAGGCCTAGACAGGGAGGCTATGGCTACACCTTC,CASRPRQGGYGYTF
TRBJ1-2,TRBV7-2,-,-,TGTGCCAGCAGCTTAGGATGGGGGCTTAACTATGGCTACACCTTC,CASSLGWGLNYGYTF
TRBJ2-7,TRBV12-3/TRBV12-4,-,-,TGTGCCAGCAGCAGACAGTTTGATCTCTACGAGCAGTACTTC,CASSRQFDLYEQYF
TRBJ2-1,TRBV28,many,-,TGTGCCACCACCGAGGGCAGGGGGGGGGAGCAGTTCTTC,CATTEGRGGEQFF
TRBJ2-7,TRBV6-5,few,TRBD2,TGTGCCAGCAGTTACAGTCTGACTAGCCCATCGGGCTACGAGCAGTACTTC,CASSYSLTSPSGYEQYF
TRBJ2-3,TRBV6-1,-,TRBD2,TGTGCCAGCAGTCCAGCGGGGGGCCTCACAGATACGCAGTATTTT,CASSPAGGLTDTQYF
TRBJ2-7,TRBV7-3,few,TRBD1,TGTGCCAGTAGGCAGGGGGAAGGACGAGGCTACGAGCAGTACTTC,CASRQGEGRGYEQYF
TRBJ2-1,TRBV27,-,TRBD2,TGTGCCAGCAGTTTAAGGAAGAGCGGGAGTATTTACAATGAGCAGTTCTTC,CASSLRKSGSIYNEQFF
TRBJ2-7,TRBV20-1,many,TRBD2,TGCAGTGCTAGTGACGGGAGGAGCTCCTACGAGCAGTACTTC,CSASDGRSSYEQYF
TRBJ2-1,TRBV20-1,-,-,TGCAGTGCTAGAGGACTCGACACTCCTGCTGACAATGAGCAGTTCTTC,CSARGLDTPADNEQFF
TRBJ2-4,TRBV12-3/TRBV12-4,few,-,TGTGCCAGCAAAGAAGGGGGGGCATGGGCCAAAAACATTCAGTACTTC,CASKEGGAWAKNIQYF